A selection of T cell receptor beta chains follows, all from one sample in a study of CD8 T cells in Susac syndrome. TCRdb reprocessed the immunoSEQ multiplex PCR reads with MiXCR, giving one entry per CDR3 protein. The sample has 160,000 or so distinct CDR3 sequences, approximately 92% seen once. The sequencing input was CD4+ T cells from PBMCs. The receptor source for this set is a human donor in good health. Both conserved end residues are part of each CDR3. A D gene is named only where the DNA matches it firmly. A clone size is listed for some rows: how often the clone was seen (once, few, many), or a class if it is expanded.

- TRBJ2-5 TRBD1 TRBV5-1 CASSLGGTGQETQYF TGCGCCAGCAGCTTGGGCGGGACAGGGCAAGAGACCCAGTACTTC
- TRBJ2-1 - TRBV29-1 CSVGSNEQFF TGCAGCGTTGGCTCCAATGAGCAGTTCTTC
- TRBJ1-1 TRBD1 TRBV29-1 CSVVRGLVTEAVF TGCAGCGTTGTCAGGGGGCTGGTCACTGAAGCTGTCTTT
- TRBJ2-5 TRBD2 TRBV5-4 CASSLTSGGASRETQYF TGTGCCAGCAGCTTGACTAGCGGGGGCGCCTCGAGGGAGACCCAGTACTTC
once TRBJ1-3 TRBD1 TRBV12-3/TRBV12-4 CASSLGQGALSGNTIYF TGTGCCAGCAGTTTAGGGCAGGGGGCGTTATCTGGAAACACCATATATTTT
- TRBJ2-1 - TRBV4-2 CASSQDGAGYSREQFF TGTGCCAGCAGCCAAGATGGCGCGGGGTATTCTAGGGAGCAGTTCTTC
- TRBJ1-1 - TRBV29-1 CSPSDGLNTEAFF TGCAGTCCGTCTGACGGATTGAACACTGAAGCTTTCTTT
- TRBJ2-5 - TRBV7-7 CASSSLFGQETQYF TGTGCCAGCAGCTCTTTGTTCGGACAAGAGACCCAGTACTTC
- TRBJ2-2 - TRBV20-1 CSAAIDNSGELFF TGCAGTGCAGCCATAGATAATAGCGGGGAGCTGTTTTTT
- TRBJ2-5 TRBD2 TRBV6-1 CASSPFRLAGYETQYF TGTGCCAGCAGTCCCTTTAGGCTAGCGGGGTACGAGACCCAGTACTTC
- TRBJ2-7 - TRBV7-9 CASRKRGGDEQYF TGTGCCAGCCGCAAACGGGGCGGCGACGAGCAGTACTTC
- TRBJ2-3 - TRBV30 CAWTGGEGVFTDTQYF TGTGCCTGGACCGGTGGTGAGGGAGTATTCACAGATACGCAGTATTTT
- TRBJ1-2 TRBD1 TRBV12-3/TRBV12-4 CASSSGQGGGYTF TGTGCCAGCAGTTCTGGACAGGGCGGAGGCTACACCTTC
- TRBJ1-2 - TRBV5-1 CASSLRPSTYGYTF TGCGCCAGCAGCCTAAGACCGTCGACCTATGGCTACACCTTC
- TRBJ2-1 - TRBV7-2 CASSRSLYLDEQFF TGTGCCAGCAGCCGATCTCTTTATTTGGATGAGCAGTTCTTC
- TRBJ2-7 - TRBV6-1 CASSRDQLSYEQYF TGTGCCAGCAGTCGGGACCAGCTCTCCTACGAGCAGTACTTC
- TRBJ2-3 TRBD1 TRBV5-1 CASSLWTGAADTQYF TGCGCCAGCAGCTTGTGGACAGGGGCGGCAGATACGCAGTATTTT
- TRBJ2-7 - TRBV4-1 CASSRLGFDEQYF TGCGCCAGCAGCCGGCTGGGGTTTGACGAGCAGTACTTC
- TRBJ2-3 - TRBV11-3 CASSSGLGGPTDTQYF TGTGCCAGCAGCTCTGGTCTGGGGGGGCCAACAGATACGCAGTATTTT
- TRBJ2-7 TRBD1 TRBV5-1 CASSDLSGTGGEQYF TGCGCCAGCAGCGACTTGTCCGGGACAGGGGGCGAGCAGTACTTC
- TRBJ2-4 TRBD1 TRBV19 CASSIGFRTGGAKNIQYF TGTGCCAGTAGTATAGGTTTTCGGACAGGGGGAGCCAAAAACATTCAGTACTTC
- TRBJ2-6 TRBD2 TRBV3-1 CASSPGQRGSSGANVLTF TGTGCCAGCAGCCCCGGCCAGCGGGGGAGCTCTGGGGCCAACGTCCTGACTTTC
- TRBJ2-1 TRBD2 TRBV4-1 CASSLFGGSGLEQFF TGCGCCAGCAGCCTTTTCGGGGGGTCCGGTTTAGAGCAGTTCTTC
- TRBJ2-1 TRBD2 TRBV7-9 CASSHLGAGGAYNEQFF TGTGCCAGCAGCCACTTAGGAGCGGGGGGCGCTTACAATGAGCAGTTCTTC
- TRBJ2-7 TRBD1 TRBV27 CASTTLGQGLHEQYF TGTGCCAGCACCACTTTGGGACAGGGGCTCCACGAGCAGTACTTC
- TRBJ2-7 - TRBV3-1 CASSQQDRKRNF TGTGCCAGCAGCCAGCAAGACAGGAAAAGGAACTTC
- TRBJ1-1 - TRBV18 CASSPPRVAGTEAFF TGTGCCAGCTCACCACCGAGGGTGGCGGGCACTGAAGCTTTCTTT
- TRBJ2-7 - TRBV12-3/TRBV12-4 CASSLVNEQYF TGTGCCAGCAGTTTGGTAAACGAGCAGTACTTC
- TRBJ2-5 - TRBV29-1 CSVVTVRLKETQYF TGCAGCGTTGTCACGGTTCGACTAAAAGAGACCCAGTACTTC
- TRBJ2-5 - TRBV19 CASSTGHPGETQYF TGTGCCAGTAGTACGGGACACCCAGGGGAGACCCAGTACTTC
- TRBJ1-6 - TRBV5-1 CASSLKGDGGHSSYNSPLHF TGCGCCAGCAGCTTGAAGGGGGACGGCGGTCATAGCTCCTATAATTCACCCCTCCACTTT
once TRBJ2-7 - TRBV7-6 CASSRPGASYEQYF TGTGCCAGCAGCCGGCCGGGGGCCTCCTACGAGCAGTACTTC
- TRBJ1-2 TRBD1 TRBV18 CASSRGQGYYGYTF TGTGCCAGCTCACGGGGACAGGGCTACTATGGCTACACCTTC
- TRBJ1-4 - TRBV20-1 CSAMSGEKLFF TGCAGTGCTATGTCAGGGGAAAAACTGTTTTTT
- TRBJ1-4 - TRBV20-1 CSASGGSPAEKLFF TGCAGTGCTAGCGGCGGGTCCCCGGCGGAAAAACTGTTTTTT
- TRBJ1-4 - TRBV13 CASSSGPEANEKLFF TGTGCCAGCAGCTCTGGACCGGAGGCGAATGAAAAACTGTTTTTT
- TRBJ2-5 - TRBV2 CALRRVTQETQYF TGTGCCCTTCGACGGGTGACGCAAGAGACCCAGTACTTC
- TRBJ1-4 - TRBV5-1 CASSSQGSSEKLFF TGCGCCAGCAGCTCACAGGGCAGCAGTGAAAAACTGTTTTTT
few TRBJ2-7 TRBD1 TRBV20-1 CSAKGQIYEQYF TGCAGTGCAAAGGGACAGATCTACGAGCAGTACTTC
once TRBJ1-1 - TRBV3-1 CASSPSRGYKAEAFF TGTGCCAGCAGCCCATCAAGGGGCTACAAGGCTGAAGCTTTCTTT
- TRBJ1-1 - TRBV20-1 CSARDGLEAAF TGCAGTGCTAGAGATGGGCTCGAAGCGGCCTTT
- TRBJ2-2 - TRBV9 CASSPNPNTGELFF TGTGCCAGCAGCCCCAACCCGAACACCGGGGAGCTGTTTTTT
- TRBJ2-1 - TRBV7-6 CASSNWRADEQFF TGTGCCAGCAGTAACTGGCGAGCGGATGAGCAGTTCTTC
- TRBJ2-3 - TRBV2 CASRDGSTDTQYF TGTGCCAGCAGGGACGGTAGCACAGATACGCAGTATTTT
- TRBJ2-5 TRBD2 TRBV2 CASSDSGGKETQYF TGTGCCAGCAGTGATAGCGGGGGGAAAGAGACCCAGTACTTC
few TRBJ2-3 - TRBV7-3 CASSPGGSTDTQYF TGTGCCAGCAGCCCCGGGGGAAGCACAGATACGCAGTATTTT
few TRBJ2-2 TRBD1 TRBV19 CASSIYRDSRATGELFF TGTGCCAGTAGTATCTACCGGGACAGCCGAGCCACCGGGGAGCTGTTTTTT
few TRBJ2-5 - TRBV7-7 CASSSGLAETQYF TGTGCCAGCAGCTCCGGGCTAGCCGAGACCCAGTACTTC
few TRBJ1-5 TRBD1 TRBV20-1 CSARKGASNQPQHF TGCAGTGCTAGAAAGGGGGCCTCGAATCAGCCCCAGCATTTT
- TRBJ2-7 - TRBV5-4 CASREGGGSYEQYF TGTGCCAGCAGGGAGGGGGGGGGCTCCTACGAGCAGTACTTC
- TRBJ1-1 - TRBV18 CASSPAVVAMNTEAFF TGTGCCAGCTCACCTGCCGTGGTAGCCATGAACACTGAAGCTTTCTTT
- TRBJ1-4 - TRBV5-1 CASSLMGSEKLFF TGCGCCAGCAGCTTGATGGGAAGTGAAAAACTGTTTTTT
- TRBJ1-2 TRBD1 TRBV29-1 CSVAPTGGRGYGYTF TGCAGCGTTGCCCCGACAGGGGGCCGAGGCTATGGCTACACCTTC
- TRBJ2-5 - TRBV12-3/TRBV12-4 CASSSRVEETQYF TGTGCCAGCAGCTCCCGGGTAGAGGAGACCCAGTACTTC